The 17 T cell receptor beta chains below all came from one sample that was sequenced in a study of OX40 agonist ivuxolimab in advanced cancers. Using immunoSEQ multiplex PCR, the repertoire was profiled, and TCRdb retains in-frame clones only, with some absent. The repertoire has about 90,000 clones, about 87% of them found once; the top ten carry 7.4%. The sequences come from CD4+ or CD8+ T cells sorted from blood, collected in a trial of the OX40 agonist ivuxolimab. All receptors come from an adult with an advanced solid tumor such as melanoma, head and neck, liver or kidney cancer.

This clone came up once. The chain combines TRBV15 with TRBJ2-3; 10 nucleotides align to TRBD1. The germline CDR1 and CDR2 sequences are LNHNV and YYDKDF (reference sequence). This CDR3 spans 17 amino acids. The V segment lost 1 base and the J segment 3 bases; nucleotides outside the gene matches: 7. The CDR3: CATSRVDRGPDTDTQYF. CDR3 DNA: TGTGCCACCAGCAGAGTTGACAGGGGGCCTGATACAGATACGCAGTATTTT.

This rearrangement joins TRBV7-8 to TRBJ1-5; D gene uncertain. CDR3 length: 14 residues. Germline lookup yields CDR1 SGHVS and CDR2 FQNEAQ. V was cut by 5 bases and J by 2 bases, with 10 bases left in between. As DNA, the CDR3 is TGTGCCAGCAGCCCAAGGGTGGGCAATCAGCCCCAGCATTTT. This sequence encodes CASSPRVGNQPQHF.

The chain uses TRBV5-4 and TRBJ2-5, with 8 bases matching TRBD2. The junction had 18 bases not matched to a gene; V was cut back by 1 base and J by 4 bases. Germline V gene data show CDR1 as SGHNT and CDR2 as YYREEE (reference sequence). The CDR3 contains 19 residues. CDR3 in amino acids: CASSLLKTGTAGALETQYF. The CDR3 coding sequence is TGTGCCAGCAGCTTGCTGAAAACCGGTACAGCGGGGGCCTTAGAGACCCAGTACTTC.

This chain connects TRBV6-5 to TRBJ2-2, with D unclear. Germline assignment: CDR1 MNHEY and CDR2 SVGAGI. The V end lost 10 bases, the J end lost 6 bases, and 21 bases lay between the germline ends. The CDR3 length is 15 residues. DNA for the CDR3: TGTGCCACCGAGACGGAGACAAAGGTCCCCGGGGAGCTGTTTTTT. Translated, it gives CATETETKVPGELFF.

This rearrangement joins TRBV5-4 to TRBJ2-2, with 10 bases identical to TRBD2. Germline lookup yields CDR1 SGHNT and CDR2 YYREEE (reference sequence). The J segment lost 5 bases and the V segment lost 4 bases, leaving 5 bases of the junction unmatched. The CDR3 runs 15 residues. CDR3 sequence: CASSPLAGVTGELFF. In DNA, the CDR3 is TGTGCCAGCAGCCCTCTAGCGGGAGTTACCGGGGAGCTGTTTTTT.

The genes are TRBV7-6 and TRBJ2-7; TRBD2 aligns across 9 bases. Germline CDR1 is SGHVS and CDR2 is FNYEAQ. The CDR3 covers 14 residues. The V and J ends lost 4 bases and 5 bases, in that order; junction bases with no gene match: 6. CDR3 bases: TGTGCCAGCAGCTGGTTAGCGGGAGCCGACGAGCAGTACTTC. This encodes CASSWLAGADEQYF.

The genes are TRBV2 and TRBJ1-1; 9 nucleotides align to TRBD1. From germline, CDR1 is SNHLY and CDR2 FYNNEI. CDR3 length: 12 residues. Trimming removed 4 bases from V and 12 bases from J; junction bases left unmatched: 6. CDR3 sequence: CASSAGQGSTFF. DNA of the CDR3: TGTGCCAGCAGTGCGGGACAGGGATCGACTTTCTTT.

The chain employs TRBV29-1 and TRBJ2-7; tentative D call: TRBD1 (6 bases). CDR1 and CDR2 (germline): SQVTM, ANQGSEA. Trimming shortened V by 7 bases and J by 0 bases, and 16 bases separated the two germline ends. This CDR3 is 14 amino acids long. CDR3 loop: CSARGGRSSYEQYF. In DNA form, the CDR3 reads TGCAGCGCCCGAGGGGGACGGAGCTCCTACGAGCAGTACTTC.

This clone came up once. The V call is TRBV7-9, the J call TRBJ2-7; the D gene is possibly TRBD1 (5 bases). The CDR3 covers 14 residues. CDR1 SEHNR and CDR2 FQNEAQ come from the germline V gene (reference sequence). The germline V and J ends were trimmed by 0 bases and 2 bases, with 8 bases remaining between them. CDR3 DNA sequence: TGTGCCAGCAGCTTAGCAGGGGCCCCCTACGAGCAGTACTTC. Translation: CASSLAGAPYEQYF.

The chain couples TRBV30 to TRBJ2-2, with 7 bases aligning to TRBD2. This CDR3 has 16 amino acids. Unmatched junction bases numbered 9, after V lost 2 bases and J lost 3 bases. Germline assignment: CDR1 GTSNPN and CDR2 SVGIG (reference sequence). Written as DNA, the CDR3 is TGTGCCTGGAGTATGGTACTAGCGATTTACACCGGGGAGCTGTTTTTT. As protein: CAWSMVLAIYTGELFF.

This clone was seen more than once but under ten times. This chain connects TRBV27 to TRBJ1-2; 7 positions agree with TRBD1. Looked up from germline, CDR1 is MNHEY and CDR2 is SMNVEV (reference sequence). The CDR3 consists of 12 residues. Losses at the gene ends were 5 bases for V and 5 bases for J; bases not matched to a gene: 2. As DNA, the CDR3 is TGTGCCAGCAGTGACAGGGCTTATGGCTACACCTTC. As protein: CASSDRAYGYTF.

This chain uses TRBV21-1 with TRBJ2-3; the table's D call, TRBD2, was not checked against the DNA. TRBV21-1 is termed a pseudogene. CDR3 size: 16 residues. The CDR3 DNA reads as TGTGCCAGCAGCAAAGGAAGCCCCGTGGGCACAGATACGCAGTATTTT. Its protein product is CASSKGSPVGTDTQYF.

The V call is TRBV11-2, the J call TRBJ2-6, with TRBD1 matching 11 bases. Germline trimming cut 5 bases from V and 2 bases from J; bases unmatched to any gene: 8. In germline, CDR1 is SGHAT, CDR2 FQNNGV. The CDR3 spans 18 residues. CDR3 loop: CASSKTGQGAAGANVLTF. The CDR3 DNA follows: TGTGCCAGCAGCAAAACCGGACAGGGGGCTGCTGGGGCCAACGTCCTGACTTTC.

The chain carries TRBV18 and TRBJ1-1; D uncertain. Trimming shortened V by 3 bases and J by 3 bases, and 8 bases separated the two germline ends. The germline gives CDR1 KGHSH, CDR2 LQKENI. The CDR3 spans 13 residues. This CDR3 is CASSPLGDTEAFF. The CDR3 region has the DNA TGTGCCAGCTCACCCCTTGGAGACACTGAAGCTTTCTTT. The full variable domain, rest sourced from reference TRBV18 and TRBJ1-1, is NAGVMQNPRHLVRRRGQEARLRCSPMKGHSHVYWYRQLPEEGLKFMVYLQKENIIDESGMPKERFSAEFPKEGPSILRIQQVVRGDSAAYFCASSPLGDTEAFFGQGTRLTVV.

This clone was counted a single time. CDR3 loop: CASSPGGVEQFF. Here the CDR3 DNA reads TGTGCCAGCTCGCCGGGGGGGGTTGAGCAGTTCTTC. J is TRBJ2-1 and V is TRBV7-6; TRBD2 agrees at 8 bases. The trim removed 8 bases at V and 9 bases at J, leaving 6 bases unmatched. The CDR3 is made up of 12 amino acids. Germline CDR1 is SGHVS and CDR2 is FNYEAQ.

In nucleotides, the CDR3 is TGTGCCAGCAGCGTAGGAGGTAGCGGGAGATACGAGCAGTACTTC. Protein sequence: CASSVGGSGRYEQYF. The chain recombines TRBV9 with TRBJ2-7, with 9 bases lining up with TRBD2. Trimming took 0 bases from V and 4 from J; bases not matched to a gene: 5. The length of the CDR3 is 15 residues. Germline V gene lookup returns CDR1 SGDLS and CDR2 YYNGEE.

The chain is built from TRBV6-5 and TRBJ2-5; TRBD1 agrees at 9 bases. Gene TRBJ2-7 matches the end of the DNA better, so the J call may be wrong. This CDR3 is built from 15 residues. The germline V gene has CDR1 MNHEY and CDR2 SVGAGI. CDR3 DNA: TGTGCCAGCAGTTACTGGACAGGGGACTCCTACGAGCAGTACTTC. Amino acid sequence: CASSYWTGDSYEQYF.